The 21 T cell receptor beta chains reported below all come from one sample, sequenced in a study of OX40 agonist ivuxolimab in advanced cancers. The method behind the library was the immunoSEQ multiplex PCR assay. Imported from immuneACCESS, the table was reduced by TCRdb to in-frame sequences with V and J called. These copies leave out some clones; in studies compared against another copy, an unresolved V gene accounts for under half, and the cause of the remainder is not known. The sample yields some 70,000 clones; roughly 90% were counted once. The ten largest account for about 0.95% of the sample. This material consisted of CD4+ or CD8+ T cells sorted from blood, taken in a trial of the OX40 agonist ivuxolimab. The receptors were gathered from an adult with an advanced solid tumor such as melanoma, head and neck, liver or kidney cancer.

The chain joins TRBV4-1 to TRBJ1-2, with D possibly being TRBD1 (6 bases). Trimming took 3 bases from V and 7 from J, leaving 12 bases between them. The length of the CDR3 is 13 residues. Germline-derived CDR1 and CDR2 are MGHRA and YSYEKL. CDR3 in amino acids: CASSQIGGSGYTF. CDR3 bases: TGCGCCAGCAGCCAGATTGGGGGCTCTGGCTACACCTTC.

This rearrangement joins TRBV7-6 to TRBJ1-1; D unclear. The CDR3 sequence is 12 residues long. Germline-derived CDR1 and CDR2 are SGHVS and FNYEAQ. V dropped 2 bases and J dropped 7 bases, with 8 bases sitting between them. In DNA, the CDR3 is TGTGCCAGCAGCTTATTAGGAAATGAAGCTTTCTTT. Translation: CASSLLGNEAFF.

The chain couples TRBV19 to TRBJ1-2; no firm D call. The CDR3 spans 15 residues. Germline CDR1 and CDR2: LNHDA and SQIVND (reference sequence). V lost 3 bases and J lost 0, with 11 bases in between. CDR3 nucleotide sequence: TGTGCCAGTAGTATGTCTTCCCGACCTAACTATGGCTACACCTTC. Encoded protein: CASSMSSRPNYGYTF.

CDR3 in DNA: TGTGCCAGCAGTCCAACTATCCTGGGAGCCTATAAAAACATTCAGTACTTC. This gives the protein CASSPTILGAYKNIQYF. The rearrangement links TRBV2 to TRBJ2-4, with D maybe TRBD2 (5 bases). The CDR3 length is 17 residues. Trimming removed 5 bases at V and 4 bases at J, with 21 bases between. Germline-derived CDR1 and CDR2 are SNHLY and FYNNEI.

Points on this clone: Other DNA sequences in this specimen translate into the identical CDR3. The chain combines TRBV18 with TRBJ1-6; unclear D gene. Trimming left V 3 bases short and J 0 bases short, with 6 bases between. Per germline, CDR1 KGHSH and CDR2 LQKENI. This CDR3 has 15 amino acids. The CDR3 region is CASSPASSYNSPLHF. The CDR3 bases are TGTGCCAGCTCACCGGCGAGCTCCTATAATTCACCCCTCCACTTT. Full variable domain (rest looked up from reference TRBV18 and TRBJ1-6): NAGVMQNPRHLVRRRGQEARLRCSPMKGHSHVYWYRQLPEEGLKFMVYLQKENIIDESGMPKERFSAEFPKEGPSILRIQQVVRGDSAAYFCASSPASSYNSPLHFGNGTRLTVT.

The CDR3 DNA sequence: TGCGCCAGCAGCACCTCGACAGACAACACTGAAGCTTTCTTT. It translates to CASSTSTDNTEAFF. The chain is built from TRBV5-1 and TRBJ1-1, with a weak D call TRBD1 (5 bases). The CDR3 runs 14 residues. Germline CDR1 reads SGHRS; CDR2 reads YFSETQ. V gave up 4 bases and J gave up 2 bases, with 12 bases separating them. The full variable domain, in which reference TRBV5-1 and TRBJ1-1 provide the parts outside the CDR3, is KAGVTQTPRYLIKTRGQQVTLSCSPISGHRSVSWYQQTPGQGLQFLFEYFSETQRNKGNFPGRFSGRQFSNSRSEMNVSTLELGDSALYLCASSTSTDNTEAFFGQGTRLTVV.

The chain carries TRBV11-2 and TRBJ2-7; possible D gene TRBD1, 6 bases. The V gene's germline CDR1 is SGHAT and CDR2 FQNNGV. The CDR3 spans 13 residues. The ends were cut back, 2 bases at V and 6 bases at J, with 11 bases in the middle. The CDR3 DNA reads TGTGCCAGCAGCTTATTTTCCAGGGGCGAGCAGTACTTC. Translated, it gives CASSLFSRGEQYF. The variable domain in full, with the rest retrieved from reference TRBV11-2 and TRBJ2-7, is EAGVAQSPRYKIIEKRQSVAFWCNPISGHATLYWYQQILGQGPKLLIQFQNNGVVDDSQLPKDRFSAERLKGVDSTLKIQPAKLEDSAVYLCASSLFSRGEQYFGPGTRLTVT.

This chain connects TRBV14 to TRBJ1-4, with TRBD1 matching over 7 bases. Germline trimming cut 0 bases from V and 2 bases from J; bases unmatched to any gene: 6. Looked up from germline, CDR1 is SGHDN and CDR2 is FVKESK. The CDR3 covers 17 residues. CDR3: CASSQERQGATNEKLFF. CDR3 DNA sequence: TGTGCCAGCAGCCAAGAACGACAGGGAGCGACTAATGAAAAACTGTTTTTT.

The sample holds one count of this clone. The V call is TRBV6-1, the J call TRBJ2-3; 7 nucleotides match TRBD2. CDR3 size: 16 residues. Germline V gene data show CDR1 as MNHNS and CDR2 as SASEGT. With 2 bases clipped from V and 1 base from J, the junction kept 6 bases outside the gene matches. The CDR3 DNA reads as TGTGCCAGCAGTGAAATGGGCGGGGGACGCACAGATACGCAGTATTTT. Amino acids: CASSEMGGGRTDTQYF.

V and J are TRBV6-4 and TRBJ2-3, with D maybe TRBD1 (5 bases). The CDR3 loop spans 14 amino acids. Trimming left V 4 bases short and J 4 bases short, with 12 bases between. CDR1 MRHNA and CDR2 SNTAGT come from the germline V gene. CDR3 coding DNA: TGTGCCAGCAGTGCTTCAGGGATCGCAGATACGCAGTATTTT. Protein product: CASSASGIADTQYF.

The CDR3 region has the DNA TGTGCCAGCAGTTACCCCGCAGGGAGCAATCAGCCCCAGCATTTT. It yields the protein CASSYPAGSNQPQHF. The chain uses TRBV6-5 and TRBJ1-5; D might be TRBD1 (5 bases). Germline V gene lookup returns CDR1 MNHEY and CDR2 SVGAGI. The CDR3 consists of 15 residues. Trimming stripped 2 bases from V and 1 base from J, with 9 bases between.

This clone was counted between two and nine times. The chain has TRBV15 and TRBJ2-7; possible D gene TRBD2, 6 bases. The V and J ends lost 0 bases and 2 bases respectively, with 8 bases between them. Germline values: CDR1 LNHNV, CDR2 YYDKDF (reference sequence). This CDR3 has 14 residues. The chain's CDR3 is CATSRDPGAYEQYF. For the CDR3, the DNA is TGTGCCACCAGCAGAGATCCGGGGGCCTACGAGCAGTACTTC.

The rearrangement uses TRBV5-1 and TRBJ1-3, with unresolved D. The V and J ends lost 6 bases and 2 bases respectively, with 12 bases between them. The CDR3 covers 14 residues. Looked up from germline, CDR1 is SGHRS and CDR2 is YFSETQ. The chain's CDR3 is CASNEGGTGNTIYF. In DNA form, the CDR3 reads TGCGCCAGCAATGAGGGAGGAACTGGAAACACCATATATTTT.

This chain links TRBV20-1 with TRBJ2-7, with unresolved D. V was pared by 6 bases and J by 2 bases, with 8 bases between. Per germline, CDR1 DFQATT and CDR2 SNEGSKA (reference sequence). The CDR3 sequence is 11 residues long. CDR3 nucleotides: TGCAGTGCCGGCTCTCCCTACGAGCAGTACTTC. It translates to CSAGSPYEQYF.

The J gene is TRBJ1-6, the V gene TRBV18, with 7 bases aligning to TRBD1. There are 14 residues in the CDR3. Trimming removed 4 bases from V and 10 bases from J; junction bases left unmatched: 7. Per the germline V gene, CDR1 is KGHSH and CDR2 is LQKENI. This chain's CDR3 is CASSQQGTQSPLHF. The CDR3 bases are TGTGCCAGCTCACAACAGGGGACCCAATCACCCCTCCACTTT.

The V gene is TRBV5-4, the J gene TRBJ2-3, with TRBD2 matching 10 bases. The CDR3 has 17 amino acids. V lost 2 bases and J lost 2; bases outside the gene matches: 8. The germline gives CDR1 SGHNT, CDR2 YYREEE (reference sequence). CDR3: CASSLNSGGTYTDTQYF. The CDR3 DNA is TGTGCCAGCAGCTTAAATAGCGGGGGGACCTACACAGATACGCAGTATTTT.

The rearrangement links TRBV6-1 to TRBJ1-2; 7 bases line up with TRBD1. Germline CDR1 and CDR2: MNHNS and SASEGT. The CDR3 consists of 13 residues. After removal of 2 bases from V and 6 bases from J, the junction contained 3 bases not matched to a gene. The CDR3 DNA is TGTGCCAGCAGTGAACGAGGGGGCCATGGCTACACCTTC. Translating it yields CASSERGGHGYTF.

The chain links TRBV5-5 to TRBJ2-1; 10 nucleotides agree with TRBD2. Germline lookup yields CDR1 SGHKS and CDR2 YYEKEE (reference sequence). The CDR3 covers 16 residues. V gave up 0 bases and J gave up 5 bases; unmatched junction bases: 5. The DNA of the CDR3 is TGTGCCAGCAGCTTGGAAATAGCGGGGGGACACAATGAGCAGTTCTTC. This codes for CASSLEIAGGHNEQFF.

The count of this clone is one. J is TRBJ1-1 and V is TRBV19; D is undetermined. The V end was cut by 5 bases, the J end by 0 bases, with 7 bases between. Germline CDR1 LNHDA, CDR2 SQIVND (reference sequence). This CDR3 has 13 amino acids. This CDR3 is CASSFLVNTEAFF. CDR3 sequence (DNA): TGTGCCAGTAGTTTCCTCGTGAACACTGAAGCTTTCTTT.

The chain employs TRBV7-2 and TRBJ2-1, with TRBD2 matching 11 bases. Trimming removed 3 bases from V and 6 bases from J; junction bases left unmatched: 4. CDR1 and CDR2 from the germline V gene are SGHTA and FQGNSA. The CDR3 is made up of 15 amino acids. The CDR3 sequence: CASSFDGLAGNEQFF. The DNA of the CDR3 is TGTGCCAGCAGCTTCGACGGACTAGCGGGCAATGAGCAGTTCTTC. The whole variable domain, remainder taken from reference TRBV7-2 and TRBJ2-1, is GAGVSQSPSNKVTEKGKDVELRCDPISGHTALYWYRQSLGQGLEFLIYFQGNSAPDKSGLPSDRFSAERTGGSVSTLTIQRTQQEDSAVYLCASSFDGLAGNEQFFGPGTRLTVL.

The rearrangement joins TRBV19 to TRBJ1-2; D possibly corresponds to TRBD1 (6 bases). The germline V gene has CDR1 LNHDA and CDR2 SQIVND (reference sequence). The V end lost 5 bases, the J end lost 6 bases, and 22 bases lay between the germline ends. This CDR3 region has 16 residues. DNA for the CDR3: TGTGCCAGTAGTTCCCCCCCGAGGGGGACTCAGAATGGCTACACCTTC. Residues: CASSSPPRGTQNGYTF.